This T cell receptor beta chain appears in the sequencing data of a study of T-cell memory formation after mild COVID-19. Study-wide results and caveats: Contracting CD4+ clones sat mainly in CM and EM; CD8+ in EMRA. Prior to infection, memory already included some responding clones, suggesting cross-reactive memory joined.

The table lists this clonotype with a few counts. Its antigen is not identified. The CDR3 consists of 12 residues. Trimming took 5 bases from V and 4 from J, leaving 8 bases between them. The authors produced TCR alpha and TCR beta cDNA libraries with sample barcodes and UMIs by 5'RACE using constant-segment primers. MiXCR, applied by TCRdb to the 5' RACE reads, yields one record per CDR3 protein. The sample yields 400,000 to 550,000 distinct CDR3 sequences, about 23% seen once. The sequence came from an adult woman who had mild COVID-19 (a few samples of this study predate the infection). Cell type and time point are not known. The sample consisted of PBMCs or a T cell subset sorted from them (not recorded which). The chain joins TRBV12-3 or TRBV12-4 to TRBJ2-5; no clear D gene. As DNA, the CDR3 is TGTGCCAGCAGTGAAACGATAGAGACCCAGTACTTC. Its translation: CASSETIETQYF.